Shown below are 23 T cell receptor beta chains from a single sample sequenced in a study of blood T cell repertoires in COVID-19. Libraries were prepared by immunoSEQ multiplex PCR; TCRdb keeps only in-frame clonotypes and omits some of them. This table holds 110,000 to 150,000 clones, around 90% found once. Sequenced input: peripheral blood. The receptors here all came from a woman aged 60-70 years with acute or convalescent COVID-19.

This clone appeared once. The V call is TRBV7-3, the J call TRBJ1-1, with D hard to call. V shed 7 bases and J shed 5 bases, with 14 bases lying between them. The CDR3 covers 13 residues. Germline lookup yields CDR1 SGHTA and CDR2 FQGTGA. For the CDR3, the DNA is TGTGCCAGCACCACCCAAGCGGGTACTGAAGCTTTCTTT. Amino acids: CASTTQAGTEAFF.

The chain employs TRBV11-2 and TRBJ1-3; 10 bases agree with TRBD1. Trimming removed 4 bases from V and 2 bases from J; junction bases left unmatched: 2. In germline, CDR1 is SGHAT, CDR2 FQNNGV. The CDR3 has 15 amino acids. The CDR3 sequence is CASSSGTGAGNTIYF. The CDR3 DNA is TGTGCCAGCAGCTCCGGGACAGGGGCTGGAAACACCATATATTTT.

This CDR3 reads CASSHPPRDRAEAFF. CDR3 sequence (DNA): TGCGCCAGCAGCCATCCACCGAGGGACAGGGCTGAAGCTTTCTTT. The chain links TRBV4-1 to TRBJ1-1; the match to TRBD1 covers 9 bases. The trim removed 3 bases at V and 6 bases at J, leaving 8 bases unmatched. The germline gives CDR1 MGHRA, CDR2 YSYEKL. The CDR3 spans 15 residues.

The chain is built from TRBV6-2 or TRBV6-3 and TRBJ1-1; D ambiguous. The CDR3 covers 13 residues. The ends were cut back, 3 bases at V and 4 bases at J, with 9 bases in the middle. Germline loops: CDR1 MNHEY, CDR2 SVGEGT. Here the CDR3 reads CASSYQRGTEAFF. The CDR3 nucleotides are TGTGCCAGCAGTTATCAGAGAGGCACTGAAGCTTTCTTT.

V and J are TRBV10-3 and TRBJ1-1; 7 bases fit TRBD1. The CDR3 is 13 residues long. Trimming at V came to 10 bases and at J to 1 base, leaving 6 bases not matched to a gene. Germline CDR1 reads ENHRY; CDR2 reads SYGVKD. The CDR3, as DNA: TGTGCCAGCCGAGACAGGGCGAACACTGAAGCTTTCTTT. This sequence encodes CASRDRANTEAFF.

This chain joins TRBV7-2 and TRBJ2-7; D possibly corresponds to TRBD2 (6 bases). CDR1 and CDR2 from the germline V gene are SGHTA and FQGNSA. Trimming stripped 5 bases from V and 0 bases from J, with 14 bases between. The CDR3 spans 15 residues. The CDR3 region is CASSPRDWNSYEQYF. CDR3 DNA: TGTGCCAGCAGCCCGCGGGACTGGAACTCCTACGAGCAGTACTTC. Using reference TRBV7-2 and TRBJ2-7 for the parts outside the CDR3, the full variable domain is GAGVSQSPSNKVTEKGKDVELRCDPISGHTALYWYRQSLGQGLEFLIYFQGNSAPDKSGLPSDRFSAERTGGSVSTLTIQRTQQEDSAVYLCASSPRDWNSYEQYFGPGTRLTVT.

With regard to this clone: The sample contains more than one DNA sequence encoding this CDR3. This chain joins TRBV29-1 and TRBJ2-7; TRBD2 matches at 7 bases. CDR1 and CDR2 (germline): SQVTM, ANQGSEA. Germline trimming cut 4 bases from V and 3 bases from J; bases unmatched to any gene: 0. This CDR3 contains 11 residues. Here the CDR3 DNA reads TGCAGCGTTGGGGGGGGCTACGAGCAGTACTTC. Protein sequence: CSVGGGYEQYF.

This chain links TRBV3-1 (or the pseudogene TRBV3-2) with TRBJ1-2, with D maybe TRBD1 (5 bases). V gave up 1 base and J gave up 6 bases, with 15 bases separating them. The germline CDR1 and CDR2 sequences are LGHDT and YNNKEL (reference sequence). The CDR3 consists of 15 residues. Here the CDR3 reads CASSQGGSRVDGYTF. Here the CDR3 DNA reads TGTGCCAGCAGCCAAGGAGGATCCAGGGTGGATGGCTACACCTTC.

The rearrangement joins TRBV12-3 or TRBV12-4 to TRBJ1-1; no definite D call. The CDR3 has 12 residues. Trimming stripped 3 bases from V and 3 bases from J, with 5 bases between. The CDR3: CASSFRYTEAFF. DNA for the CDR3: TGTGCCAGCAGTTTTCGGTACACTGAAGCTTTCTTT.

V is TRBV18 and J is TRBJ2-2; the D is unclear. V dropped 1 base and J dropped 5 bases, with 11 bases sitting between them. This CDR3 spans 15 amino acids. Germline V gene sequence: CDR1 KGHSH, CDR2 LQKENI. The CDR3, as DNA: TGTGCCAGCTCACCACTAGAGTCCCGGACCGGGGAGCTGTTTTTT. It is translated as CASSPLESRTGELFF.

CDR3 region: CASDSGQRNSPLHF. As DNA, the CDR3 is TGTGCCAGCGACTCAGGACAGCGAAATTCACCCCTCCACTTT. The chain has TRBV6-5 and TRBJ1-6; D possibly corresponds to TRBD1 (6 bases). Germline V gene sequence: CDR1 MNHEY, CDR2 SVGAGI. The V end lost 8 bases, the J end lost 7 bases, and 15 bases lay between the germline ends. The CDR3 consists of 14 residues.

This chain links TRBV19 with TRBJ1-6, with D possibly matching TRBD1 (5 bases). CDR3 length equals 15 residues. Germline-derived CDR1 and CDR2 are LNHDA and SQIVND (reference sequence). Trimming pared 5 bases from V and 6 bases from J, leaving 14 bases between. CDR3 sequence (DNA): TGTGCCAGTAGTGGTTCCAGGGTGGTTAATTCACCCCTCCACTTT. Residues: CASSGSRVVNSPLHF. Complete variable domain (other parts from reference TRBV19 and TRBJ1-6): DGGITQSPKYLFRKEGQNVTLSCEQNLNHDAMYWYRQDPGQGLRLIYYSQIVNDFQKGDIAEGYSVSREKKESFPLTVTSAQKNPTAFYLCASSGSRVVNSPLHFGNGTRLTVT.

The chain employs TRBV29-1 and TRBJ2-1; perhaps TRBD2 as D (6 bases). The V and J ends lost 4 bases and 1 base respectively, with 11 bases between them. Germline lookup yields CDR1 SQVTM and CDR2 ANQGSEA. This CDR3 spans 14 amino acids. CDR3 protein: CSVGREESYNEQFF. CDR3 DNA sequence: TGCAGCGTTGGGAGGGAGGAGTCCTACAATGAGCAGTTCTTC.

The genes are TRBV19 and TRBJ2-5; D is ambiguous. This CDR3 region has 14 residues. CDR1 is LNHDA and CDR2 is SQIVND in the germline V gene (reference sequence). Trimming cost V 3 bases and J 5 bases, with 13 bases left between them. CDR3 nucleotides: TGTGCCAGTAGTATCGGCGGTGCAAGTGAGACCCAGTACTTC. It is translated as CASSIGGASETQYF.

The chain uses TRBV5-8 and TRBJ1-5; D gene ambiguous. V gave up 1 base and J gave up 3 bases, with 5 bases separating them. Germline lookup yields CDR1 SGHTS and CDR2 YDEGEE. The CDR3 contains 13 residues. The CDR3, as DNA: TGTGCCAGCAGCTTGCAGGACAATCAGCCCCAGCATTTT. It is translated as CASSLQDNQPQHF.

The J gene is TRBJ1-6, the V gene TRBV5-1; 7 bases match TRBD1. J gave up 6 bases and V 4 bases, and 4 bases lay outside the gene matches. Germline V gene sequence: CDR1 SGHRS, CDR2 YFSETQ. The CDR3 is made up of 14 amino acids. CDR3 region: CASSQGQANSPLHF. The CDR3 DNA is TGCGCCAGCAGCCAAGGACAGGCTAATTCACCCCTCCACTTT.

This clone was picked up a small number of times. The same CDR3 can be traced to other DNA sequences in this sample. The chain has TRBV19 and TRBJ1-3; TRBD1 might be the D (5 bases). The ends were cut back, 1 base at V and 4 bases at J, with 11 bases in the middle. The CDR3 extends over 15 amino acids. Germline CDR1 LNHDA, CDR2 SQIVND (reference sequence). The CDR3 sequence is CASSIGAGPGNTIYF. The CDR3 DNA follows: TGTGCCAGTAGTATAGGTGCAGGGCCCGGAAACACCATATATTTT.

The genes are TRBV29-1 and TRBJ2-3; the match to TRBD2 covers 8 bases. Losses at the gene ends were 7 bases for V and 5 bases for J; bases not matched to a gene: 5. Germline-derived CDR1 and CDR2 are SQVTM and ANQGSEA. This CDR3 spans 12 amino acids. CDR3 amino acids: CSGGLAGDTQYF. The DNA for the CDR3 is TGCAGCGGAGGGCTAGCGGGAGATACGCAGTATTTT.

The chain is built from TRBV5-1 and TRBJ2-6, with D uncertain. Trimming stripped 0 bases from V and 0 bases from J, with 4 bases between. The CDR3 covers 15 residues. In germline, CDR1 is SGHRS, CDR2 YFSETQ. CDR3 protein: CASSLGSSGANVLTF. The CDR3 DNA reads as TGCGCCAGCAGCTTGGGTAGCTCTGGGGCCAACGTCCTGACTTTC.

The chain recombines TRBV6-5 with TRBJ1-4, with D possibly being TRBD1 (6 bases). Trimming cost V 2 bases and J 14 bases, with 12 bases left between them. The CDR3 extends over 12 amino acids. Germline values: CDR1 MNHEY, CDR2 SVGAGI. As DNA, the CDR3 is TGTGCCAGCAGTTACACTTCAGGGGTTCTGTTTTTT. This codes for CASSYTSGVLFF.

CDR3 residues: CASSEAGTYTDTQYF. CDR3 coding DNA: TGTGCCAGCAGTGAAGCGGGCACCTACACAGATACGCAGTATTTT. The V and J genes are TRBV2 and TRBJ2-3; D call uncertain. Germline V gene lookup returns CDR1 SNHLY and CDR2 FYNNEI. The CDR3 is made up of 15 amino acids. V lost 0 bases, J lost 2 bases, and 9 bases lay in between.

The gene calls are TRBV14 and TRBJ2-3; no reliable D call. V lost 1 base to trimming and J lost 0 bases, with 8 bases between them. The CDR3 contains 15 residues. Germline assignment: CDR1 SGHDN and CDR2 FVKESK. The CDR3 region is CASSQGVGSTDTQYF. CDR3 DNA: TGTGCCAGCAGCCAAGGGGTCGGGAGCACAGATACGCAGTATTTT.

This clone was counted a single time. CDR3 sequence: CASSQRTDYGYTF. The CDR3 DNA reads TGTGCCAGCAGTCAAAGGACAGACTATGGCTACACCTTC. The V call is TRBV28, the J call TRBJ1-2, with a tentative D call TRBD1 (6 bases). CDR3 length: 13 amino acids. Germline V gene sequence: CDR1 MDHEN, CDR2 SYDVKM. Deletions cut 5 bases from V and 3 bases from J, with 10 bases between.